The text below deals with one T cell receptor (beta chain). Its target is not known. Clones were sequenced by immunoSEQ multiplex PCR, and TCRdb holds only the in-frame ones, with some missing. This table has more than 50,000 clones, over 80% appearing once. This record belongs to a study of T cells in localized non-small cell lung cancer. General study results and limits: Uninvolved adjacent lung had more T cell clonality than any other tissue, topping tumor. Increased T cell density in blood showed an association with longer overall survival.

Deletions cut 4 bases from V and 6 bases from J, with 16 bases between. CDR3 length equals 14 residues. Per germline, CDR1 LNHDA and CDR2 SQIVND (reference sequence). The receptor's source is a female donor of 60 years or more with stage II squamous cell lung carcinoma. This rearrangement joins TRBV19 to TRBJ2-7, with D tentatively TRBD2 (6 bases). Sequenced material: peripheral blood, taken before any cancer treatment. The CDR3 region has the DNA TGTGCCAGTAGTACCCTGGGGGGTATAGGCGAGCAGTACTTC. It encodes CASSTLGGIGEQYF. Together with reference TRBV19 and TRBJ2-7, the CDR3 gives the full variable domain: DGGITQSPKYLFRKEGQNVTLSCEQNLNHDAMYWYRQDPGQGLRLIYYSQIVNDFQKGDIAEGYSVSREKKESFPLTVTSAQKNPTAFYLCASSTLGGIGEQYFGPGTRLTVT.